The clone carrying this T cell receptor (beta chain) was seen ten or more times. Primers used for first-strand cDNA, a TRAV- and TRBV-specific set, covered both alpha and beta chains. PCR amplification of the TCRs was performed with Phusion for about 20 PCR cycles, and it relied on a constant-region primer together with a V-primer adapter. mRNA, after isolation, was amplified by in vitro transcription. TCRdb analysed the reads with MiXCR anew, one entry per CDR3 protein. The profile shows around 69,000 distinct CDR3 sequences, roughly 30% of them singletons. This CDR3 is built from 21 residues. V lost 0 bases and J lost 8; bases outside the gene matches: 23. Germline CDR1 reads LNHDA; CDR2 reads SQIVND (reference sequence). The time point is: before trial treatment. The study gave donors nivolumab, ipilimumab, aspirin, low-dose cyclophosphamide and low-dose radiotherapy. The data were obtained in a study of low-dose radiotherapy and immunotherapy resistance in tumors.

The rearrangement links TRBV19 to TRBJ2-1, with 9 positions matching TRBD1. The receptor's source is a female donor with ovarian cancer. The material was PBMCs, obtained before treatment. The CDR3 bases are TGTGCCAGTAGTATAGATCAAAAAACAGGGGGCGCGGGAGCGGGAATATATGAGCAGTTCTTC. Protein product: CASSIDQKTGGAGAGIYEQFF.